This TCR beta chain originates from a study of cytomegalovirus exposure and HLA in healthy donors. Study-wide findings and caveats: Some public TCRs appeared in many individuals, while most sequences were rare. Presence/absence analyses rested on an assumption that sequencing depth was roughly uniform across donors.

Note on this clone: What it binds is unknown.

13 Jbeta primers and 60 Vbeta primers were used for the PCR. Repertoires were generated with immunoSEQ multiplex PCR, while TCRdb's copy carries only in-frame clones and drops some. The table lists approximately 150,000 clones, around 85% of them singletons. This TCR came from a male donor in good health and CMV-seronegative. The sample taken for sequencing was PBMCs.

CDR3 DNA: TGTGCCAGCAGCCCTGAGGGGGGGCCTTACACCGGGGAGCTGTTTTTT. Translation gives CASSPEGGPYTGELFF. The rearrangement links TRBV11-2 to TRBJ2-2; TRBD2 might be the D (7 bases). Trimming cost V 5 bases and J 3 bases, with 16 bases left between them. The germline CDR1 and CDR2 sequences are SGHAT and FQNNGV. The CDR3 totals 16 residues.